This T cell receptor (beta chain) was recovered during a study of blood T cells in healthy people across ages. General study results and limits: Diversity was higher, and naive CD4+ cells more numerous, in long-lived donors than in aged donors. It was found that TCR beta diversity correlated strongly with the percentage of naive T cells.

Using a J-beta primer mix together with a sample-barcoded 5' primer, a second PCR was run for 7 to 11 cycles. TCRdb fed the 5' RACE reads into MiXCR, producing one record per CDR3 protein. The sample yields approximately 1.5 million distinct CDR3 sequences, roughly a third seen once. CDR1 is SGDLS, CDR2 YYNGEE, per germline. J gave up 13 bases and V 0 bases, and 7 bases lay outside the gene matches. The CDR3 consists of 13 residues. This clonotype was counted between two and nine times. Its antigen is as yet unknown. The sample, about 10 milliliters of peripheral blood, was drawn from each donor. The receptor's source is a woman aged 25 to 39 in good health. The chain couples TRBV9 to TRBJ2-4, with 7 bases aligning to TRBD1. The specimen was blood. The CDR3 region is CASSVDRGREQYF. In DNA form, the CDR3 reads TGTGCCAGCAGCGTAGACAGGGGTAGGGAGCAGTACTTC.